Following are 25 T cell receptor beta chains from one sample sequenced in a study of cytomegalovirus exposure and HLA in healthy donors. It was with 60 Vbeta and 13 Jbeta primers that the PCR ran. Repertoires were generated with immunoSEQ multiplex PCR, while TCRdb's copy carries only in-frame clones and drops some. The table lists 90,000 to 120,000 clones, 65% to 85% of them singletons, with roughly 2.3% in the top ten. The sample was PBMCs. These receptors were obtained from a man younger than 35 in good health and CMV-seronegative.

The chain links TRBV13 to TRBJ1-1, with a possible D match to TRBD1 (6 bases). The CDR3 length is 14 residues. The germline gives CDR1 PRHDT, CDR2 FYEKMQ (reference sequence). Between the trimmed V and J ends, which lost 2 bases and 11 bases, there was a span of 18 bases. The CDR3 reads CASSLIGSGGEAFF. The CDR3 DNA reads as TGTGCCAGCAGCTTAATTGGGAGTGGGGGCGAGGCTTTCTTT. Looking up the rest from reference TRBV13 and TRBJ1-1 gives the full variable domain: AAGVIQSPRHLIKEKRETATLKCYPIPRHDTVYWYQQGPGQDPQFLISFYEKMQSDKGSIPDRFSAQQFSDYHSELNMSSLELGDSALYFCASSLIGSGGEAFFGQGTRLTVV.

The rearrangement joins TRBV7-2 to TRBJ2-7; TRBD1 matches at 7 bases. The J segment lost 4 bases and the V segment lost 2 bases, leaving 5 bases of the junction unmatched. CDR1 is SGHTA, CDR2 FQGNSA, per germline. The CDR3 loop spans 14 amino acids. The CDR3 protein is CASSLSPGQYEQYF. The DNA for the CDR3 is TGTGCCAGCAGCTTAAGCCCGGGACAGTACGAGCAGTACTTC.

Points on this clone: The junction departs from germline at one end; a sequencing error may be responsible. The chain carries TRBV7-2 and TRBJ2-5; D remains ambiguous. From germline, CDR1 is SGHTA and CDR2 FQGNSA. This CDR3 region has 12 residues. The CDR3 region has the DNA TGTTCCAGCAGCTTCCACCGGGAGACCCAGTACTTC. Translating it yields CSSSFHRETQYF. Drawing the rest from reference TRBV7-2 and TRBJ2-5, the complete variable domain is GAGVSQSPSNKVTEKGKDVELRCDPISGHTALYWYRQSLGQGLEFLIYFQGNSAPDKSGLPSDRFSAERTGGSVSTLTIQRTQQEDSAVYLCSSSFHRETQYFGPGTRLLVL.

CDR3 DNA sequence: TGTGCCAGCCGGGGGGGGGAGCTGTTTTTT. This gives the protein CASRGGELFF. This chain connects TRBV28 to TRBJ2-2; weak D call: TRBD2 (6 bases). Looked up from germline, CDR1 is MDHEN and CDR2 is SYDVKM. The CDR3 loop spans 10 amino acids. V lost 8 bases, J lost 8 bases, and 6 bases lay in between. The entire variable domain, with the rest obtained from reference TRBV28 and TRBJ2-2, is as follows: DVKVTQSSRYLVKRTGEKVFLECVQDMDHENMFWYRQDPGLGLRLIYFSYDVKMKEKGDIPEGYSVSREKKERFSLILESASTNQTSMYLCASRGGELFFGEGSRLTVL.

The V gene is TRBV7-9, the J gene TRBJ1-5; the D gene is possibly TRBD1 (5 bases). The CDR3 is 12 amino acids. V lost 5 bases to trimming and J lost 4 bases, with 6 bases between them. CDR1 and CDR2 from the germline V gene are SEHNR and FQNEAQ (reference sequence). The CDR3 coding sequence is TGTGCCAGCAGCGCAGGGAATCAGCCCCAGCATTTT. Translating gives CASSAGNQPQHF.

The chain employs TRBV5-6 and TRBJ2-7; 10 bases line up with TRBD2. Germline-derived CDR1 and CDR2 are SGHDT and YYEEEE. This CDR3 has 15 amino acids. V was pared by 4 bases and J by 7 bases, with 11 bases of the junction left unmatched. Here the CDR3 reads CASSPLGTSVWEQYF. CDR3 sequence (DNA): TGTGCCAGCAGCCCTCTCGGGACTAGCGTCTGGGAGCAGTACTTC. The entire variable domain, with the rest obtained from reference TRBV5-6 and TRBJ2-7, is as follows: DAGVTQSPTHLIKTRGQQVTLRCSPKSGHDTVSWYQQALGQGPQFIFQYYEEEERQRGNFPDRFSGHQFPNYSSELNVNALLLGDSALYLCASSPLGTSVWEQYFGPGTRLTVT.

V usage is TRBV15 and J usage is TRBJ2-3, with D possibly matching TRBD2 (6 bases). The CDR3 runs 16 residues. From germline, CDR1 is LNHNV and CDR2 YYDKDF (reference sequence). V was pared by 3 bases and J by 2 bases, with 15 bases between. This CDR3 is CATSSRGREYTDTQYF. In nucleotides, the CDR3 is TGTGCCACCAGCAGTAGAGGTCGGGAGTACACAGATACGCAGTATTTT.

The chain uses TRBV5-4 and TRBJ2-1; D call uncertain. V lost 0 bases to trimming and J lost 5 bases, with 12 bases between them. The germline gives CDR1 SGHNT, CDR2 YYREEE (reference sequence). This CDR3 has 15 residues. The CDR3 DNA reads TGTGCCAGCAGCTTGGTACATCTTTCCAACAATGAGCAGTTCTTC. Protein product: CASSLVHLSNNEQFF.

This chain connects TRBV4-3 to TRBJ1-4; D might be TRBD1 (5 bases). V lost 0 bases, J lost 8 bases, and 10 bases lay in between. Germline CDR1 and CDR2: LGHNA and YSLEER. The CDR3 runs to 14 residues. CDR3 bases: TGCGCCAGCAGCCAAGATAGGGGCGCCGAAAAACTGTTTTTT. Translated: CASSQDRGAEKLFF.

The rearrangement uses TRBV11-2 and TRBJ2-5; D remains ambiguous. CDR1 SGHAT and CDR2 FQNNGV come from the germline V gene. The germline V and J ends were trimmed by 5 bases and 5 bases, with 15 bases remaining between them. The CDR3 length is 14 residues. DNA for the CDR3: TGTGCCAGCAGCCCCAAGTCTAAAGCGGAGACCCAGTACTTC. It encodes CASSPKSKAETQYF.

This rearrangement joins TRBV19 to TRBJ2-3, with 8 bases aligning to TRBD2. The germline V gene has CDR1 LNHDA and CDR2 SQIVND (reference sequence). CDR3 size: 15 residues. V shed 4 bases and J 6 bases; nucleotides not matched to a gene: 9. For the CDR3, the DNA is TGTGCCAGTAGTAGCCAGCGGGGGCCCGGGGATACGCAGTATTTT. Its protein is CASSSQRGPGDTQYF.

V is TRBV19 and J is TRBJ2-7, with D perhaps TRBD1 (6 bases). The V and J ends lost 5 bases and 3 bases respectively, with 14 bases between them. This CDR3 spans 14 amino acids. Germline V lookup: CDR1 LNHDA, CDR2 SQIVND (reference sequence). CDR3 sequence (DNA): TGTGCCAGTAGTTCCGGGACACCCAACTACGAGCAGTACTTC. Its translation: CASSSGTPNYEQYF.

This chain joins TRBV7-2 and TRBJ2-7, with 8 bases aligning to TRBD1. The CDR3 consists of 15 residues. With V trimmed by 2 bases and J by 4 bases, 7 bases remained unmatched. Germline values: CDR1 SGHTA, CDR2 FQGNSA. In nucleotides, the CDR3 is TGTGCCAGCAGCTTAATCGGGACAGGTTATTACGAGCAGTACTTC. This gives the protein CASSLIGTGYYEQYF.

To note about this clone: The junction does not match germline at one end; this may be a read error. The V and J genes are TRBV7-9 and TRBJ1-6; D gene uncertain. This CDR3 contains 12 residues. Per germline, CDR1 SEHNR and CDR2 FQNEAQ (reference sequence). The CDR3 DNA sequence: TGTTCCAGCAGCCGAGCCAATTCACCCCTCCACTTT. As protein: CSSSRANSPLHF.

V gene TRBV23-1 combines with J gene TRBJ2-5; D possibly corresponds to TRBD1 (6 bases). TRBV23-1 is flagged as an ORF with uncertain function. The V end lost 0 bases, the J end lost 2 bases, and 19 bases lay between the germline ends. CDR3 length: 18 amino acids. This CDR3 is CASSQSPVKTGTQETQYF. The DNA of the CDR3 is TGCGCCAGCAGTCAATCCCCCGTCAAAACAGGGACACAAGAGACCCAGTACTTC.

The genes are TRBV6-6 and TRBJ1-1, with D maybe TRBD1 (6 bases). This CDR3 has 15 residues. CDR1 MNHNY and CDR2 SVGAGI come from the germline V gene (reference sequence). Trimming shortened V by 0 bases and J by 1 base, and 9 bases separated the two germline ends. CDR3 sequence (DNA): TGTGCCAGCAGTTACTCTGGACAGACGAACACTGAAGCTTTCTTT. As protein: CASSYSGQTNTEAFF.

The chain carries TRBV5-1 and TRBJ1-1, with 7 bases fitting TRBD1. Germline V gene lookup returns CDR1 SGHRS and CDR2 YFSETQ. CDR3 length: 15 residues. V was clipped by 4 bases and J by 1 base; unmatched bases: 7. CDR3 loop: CASSAKGAWNTEAFF. The CDR3 DNA reads as TGCGCCAGCAGCGCAAAGGGGGCATGGAACACTGAAGCTTTCTTT.

V gene TRBV2 combines with J gene TRBJ1-3, with D unresolved. This CDR3 comprises 16 residues. V shed 2 bases and J shed 0 bases, with 11 bases lying between them. The germline V gene has CDR1 SNHLY and CDR2 FYNNEI. CDR3 sequence: CASSEIPRLSGNTIYF. The CDR3, as DNA: TGTGCCAGCAGTGAAATACCGAGACTCTCTGGAAACACCATATATTTT. Based on the CDR3 plus reference TRBV2 and TRBJ1-3, the full variable domain is EPEVTQTPSHQVTQMGQEVILRCVPISNHLYFYWYRQILGQKVEFLVSFYNNEISEKSEIFDDQFSVERPDGSNFTLKIRSTKLEDSAMYFCASSEIPRLSGNTIYFGEGSWLTVV.

The chain couples TRBV6-5 to TRBJ2-3; TRBD2 is a possible D gene (6 bases). V was trimmed by 0 bases and J by 12 bases, leaving 13 bases between them. CDR1 is MNHEY, CDR2 SVGAGI, per germline. The CDR3 length is 13 residues. CDR3 sequence: CASSYSAGTLQYF. The CDR3 DNA reads as TGTGCCAGCAGTTACTCGGCCGGGACTCTACAGTATTTT.

The rearrangement joins TRBV19 to TRBJ2-3; 9 positions agree with TRBD2. This CDR3 spans 14 amino acids. After removal of 7 bases from V and 2 bases from J, the junction contained 4 bases not matched to a gene. Germline CDR1 and CDR2: LNHDA and SQIVND (reference sequence). CDR3 sequence reads: CASTGGGVTDTQYF. In DNA form, the CDR3 reads TGTGCCAGTACTGGCGGGGGGGTCACAGATACGCAGTATTTT.

The chain is built from TRBV20-1 and TRBJ1-1; unclear D gene. Germline CDR1 is DFQATT and CDR2 is SNEGSKA (reference sequence). The CDR3 spans 10 residues. V was shortened by 3 bases and J by 8 bases, with 7 bases between the two germline ends. The CDR3 reads CSASAKEAFF. In nucleotides, the CDR3 is TGCAGTGCTAGTGCTAAGGAAGCTTTCTTT.

This clone came up once. The chain couples TRBV9 to TRBJ2-5, with 10 bases identical to TRBD2. The CDR3 is 19 amino acids. Germline CDR1 is SGDLS and CDR2 is YYNGEE. With V trimmed by 1 base and J by 0 bases, 12 bases remained unmatched. CDR3 region: CASSVFQGASGGYQETQYF. Here the CDR3 DNA reads TGTGCCAGCAGCGTATTCCAGGGGGCTAGCGGGGGATACCAAGAGACCCAGTACTTC.

This clone came up a few times. The V call is TRBV6-5, the J call TRBJ1-5; unclear D gene. V was trimmed by 10 bases and J by 0 bases, leaving 16 bases between them. The V gene's germline CDR1 is MNHEY and CDR2 SVGAGI. The CDR3 totals 15 residues. The CDR3 region has the DNA TGTGCCATCCGCACGCGGAGTTATAGCAATCAGCCCCAGCATTTT. This gives the protein CAIRTRSYSNQPQHF.

The chain is built from TRBV7-8 and TRBJ2-3, with 12 bases fitting TRBD2. The CDR3 runs to 17 residues. Germline assignment: CDR1 SGHVS and CDR2 FQNEAQ. V lost 3 bases, J lost 5 bases, and 9 bases stayed unmatched. The CDR3 spells CASSFFLAGGRIDTQYF. In DNA form, the CDR3 reads TGTGCCAGCAGCTTTTTCCTAGCGGGGGGGCGGATAGATACGCAGTATTTT.

CDR3 in DNA: TGTGCCACAGGGACAGGCGGGGTCCCCTACGAGCAGTACTTC. Protein: CATGTGGVPYEQYF. The rearrangement uses TRBV10-3 and TRBJ2-7, with 8 bases lining up with TRBD1. CDR1 ENHRY and CDR2 SYGVKD come from the germline V gene. The ends lost 10 bases at V and 2 bases at J; junction bases unmatched: 10. This CDR3 is built from 14 residues.